Listed below are T cell receptor beta chains from one sample, sequenced in a study of spatial heterogeneity in lung cancer. TCRdb itself ran the 5' RACE reads through MiXCR, one entry per CDR3 protein. The sample holds approximately 17,000 distinct CDR3 sequences, about 18% seen once. Sequencing used PBMCs, obtained at follow-up. All receptors come from a male donor with early-stage non-small cell lung cancer. Both conserved end residues are part of each CDR3. The order of the fields is V gene, clone size, J gene, D gene, CDR3 DNA, CDR3 protein. D genes are given only for firm matches. The listing skips clone size in some rows; elsewhere it reads once, few, many or a size class.

V: TRBV3-1; size: medium-sized; J: TRBJ1-1; D: NA; DNA: TGTGCCAGCAGCCCCGGGGGGGCTGAAGCTTTCTTT; CDR3: CASSPGGAEAFF
V: TRBV7-9; size: NA; J: TRBJ2-5; D: TRBD1; DNA: TGTGCCAGCAGCCCGACCCGCGACAGGGACCAAGAGACCCAGTACTTC; CDR3: CASSPTRDRDQETQYF
V: TRBV3-1; size: few; J: TRBJ2-1; D: NA; DNA: TGTGCCAGCAGCCAAACGACTGTGGGGAACAACAATGAGCAGTTCTTC; CDR3: CASSQTTVGNNNEQFF
V: TRBV19; size: few; J: TRBJ1-1; D: NA; DNA: TGTGCCAGTAGTGCTTGGCGCAGCGGCACTGAAGCTTTCTTT; CDR3: CASSAWRSGTEAFF
V: TRBV5-5; size: many; J: TRBJ2-7; D: NA; DNA: TGTGCCAGCAGCTTGGCGCTCAGGGGAACCTACGAGCAGTACTTC; CDR3: CASSLALRGTYEQYF
V: TRBV6-1; size: once; J: TRBJ1-5; D: NA; DNA: TGTGCCAGCATTCCGACAGCATATAGCAATCAGCCCCAGCATTTT; CDR3: CASIPTAYSNQPQHF
V: TRBV11-2; size: few; J: TRBJ2-5; D: NA; DNA: TGTGCCAGCAGCGTTAACGTCCAAGAGACCCAGTACTTC; CDR3: CASSVNVQETQYF
V: TRBV20-1; size: NA; J: TRBJ2-3; D: TRBD2; DNA: TGCAGTGCTACCGTTGCCGCGGGAGGGCCGGGGGATACGCAGTATTTT; CDR3: CSATVAAGGPGDTQYF
V: TRBV5-6; size: many; J: TRBJ2-3; D: TRBD2; DNA: TGTGCCAGCAGCATCTCAAGGACTAGCGGGTGGGCAGATACGCAGTATTTT; CDR3: CASSISRTSGWADTQYF
V: TRBV12-3/TRBV12-4; size: medium-sized; J: TRBJ2-2; D: NA; DNA: TGTGCCAGCAGTCCCTCGGGTGGGCAAAACGGGGAGCTGTTTTTT; CDR3: CASSPSGGQNGELFF
V: TRBV10-3; size: many; J: TRBJ2-5; D: TRBD2; DNA: TGTGCCATCAGTGAGCTAGCGGGGGACGGGACCCAGTACTTC; CDR3: CAISELAGDGTQYF
V: TRBV5-1; size: NA; J: TRBJ2-2; D: NA; DNA: TGCGCCAGCAGGGAAGAGAAGGGCCAAAACACCGGGGAGCTGTTTTTT; CDR3: CASREEKGQNTGELFF
V: TRBV7-9; size: many; J: TRBJ2-1; D: TRBD1; DNA: TGTGTGGGTCAGGGGGCCCTCAATGAGCAGTTCTTC; CDR3: CVGQGALNEQFF
V: TRBV7-6; size: few; J: TRBJ2-2; D: TRBD2; DNA: TGTGCCAGCACCCTTCTAGCGGGGGGGCCCGGGGAGCTGTTTTTT; CDR3: CASTLLAGGPGELFF
V: TRBV5-6; size: many; J: TRBJ1-5; D: NA; DNA: TGTGCCAGCAGTCAGCGGGCCTCCAATCAGCCCCAGCATTTT; CDR3: CASSQRASNQPQHF
V: TRBV6-6; size: NA; J: TRBJ1-6; D: NA; DNA: TGTGCCAGCAGTTACCCCTTTCCCTATAATTCACCCCTCCACTTT; CDR3: CASSYPFPYNSPLHF
V: TRBV6-2/TRBV6-3; size: NA; J: TRBJ2-5; D: TRBD2; DNA: TGTGCCAGCAGTTACTCTTCGACTAGCGGGGGCCTCGAGACCCAGTACTTC; CDR3: CASSYSSTSGGLETQYF
V: TRBV29-1; size: NA; J: TRBJ2-3; D: TRBD1; DNA: TGCAGCGTTGAAAAGACAGGGTTGGATACGCAGTATTTT; CDR3: CSVEKTGLDTQYF